This T cell receptor (beta chain) was recovered during a study of blood T cell repertoires in COVID-19. Study-level background: Acute and convalescent COVID-19 specimens originated in the United States, Italy and Spain. T cells, B-cell-depleted T cells, or PBMCs supplied cDNA or gDNA.

The CDR3 is 14 amino acids. Per the germline V gene, CDR1 is LNHNV and CDR2 is YYDKDF (reference sequence). The germline V and J ends were trimmed by 0 bases and 3 bases, with 9 bases remaining between them. In the original workflow: Reference gene primers were amplified, and this amplification served to estimate nucleated cell counts. Profiling relied on immunoSEQ multiplex PCR, and the TCRdb table lists in-frame clones only, not all of them. The D gene and trimming were derived from the DNA, and the V and J assignments and clone size from that table. Among around 57,000 clones listed, 90% were seen once.

The sequenced sample consisted of peripheral blood. This clonotype was obtained from a human donor with active COVID-19. The donor label of this sample is uncertain. The chain couples TRBV15 to TRBJ2-7, with D unclear. This CDR3 is CATSRDWQDYEQYF. The CDR3, as DNA: TGTGCCACCAGCAGAGATTGGCAGGACTACGAGCAGTACTTC.